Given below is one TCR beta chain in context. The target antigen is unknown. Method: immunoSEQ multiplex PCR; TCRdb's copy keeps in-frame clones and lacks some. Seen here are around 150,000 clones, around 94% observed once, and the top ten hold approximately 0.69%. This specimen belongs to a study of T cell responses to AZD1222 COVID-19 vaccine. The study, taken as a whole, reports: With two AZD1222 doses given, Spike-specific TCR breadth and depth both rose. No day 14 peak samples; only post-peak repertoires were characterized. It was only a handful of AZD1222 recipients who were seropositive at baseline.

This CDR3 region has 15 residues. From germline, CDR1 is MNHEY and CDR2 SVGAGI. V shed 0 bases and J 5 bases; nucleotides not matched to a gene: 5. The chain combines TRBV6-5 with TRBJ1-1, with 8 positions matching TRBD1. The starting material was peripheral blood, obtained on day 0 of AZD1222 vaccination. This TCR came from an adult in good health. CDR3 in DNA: TGTGCCAGCAGTTACTCTCGACAGGGGTGGACTGAAGCTTTCTTT. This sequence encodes CASSYSRQGWTEAFF.